A single sample gave rise to the 9 T cell receptor beta chains below, sequenced in a study of beta chain features in type 1 diabetes. General study findings and limits: TCRB CDR3s were moderately but significantly shorter in Type 1 diabetes patients in all four CD4+ subsets.

These receptors lack a known antigen. Expressed TCRB transcripts were sequenced after all isolated RNA was converted to cDNA. TCRdb keeps only in-frame clones here, not all; method: immunoSEQ multiplex PCR. Found here are 300,000 or so clones, about 13% of them singletons; the top ten hold about 0.017%. The sample was naive CD4+ T cells from blood. The source of these receptors is a man aged 30 to 39 with type 1 diabetes.

In its sample, this clone was seen a few times. The V and J genes are TRBV7-9 and TRBJ2-7; TRBD2 matches at 9 bases. Germline V gene sequence: CDR1 SEHNR, CDR2 FQNEAQ (reference sequence). Unmatched junction bases numbered 14, after V lost 3 bases and J lost 5 bases. The CDR3 length is 17 residues. In nucleotides, the CDR3 is TGTGCCAGCAGCTTTTGGGGCAGCGGGAGGCCCTTCGACGAGCAGTACTTC. It specifies CASSFWGSGRPFDEQYF.

This clone has more than one count but fewer than ten. The chain has TRBV7-9 and TRBJ1-4; TRBD1 matches 7 bases. Trimming cost V 5 bases and J 10 bases; bases outside gene matches: 10. Looked up from germline, CDR1 is SEHNR and CDR2 is FQNEAQ (reference sequence). The CDR3 consists of 14 residues. CDR3 region: CASSPMTGKGKLFF. Here the CDR3 DNA reads TGTGCCAGCAGCCCTATGACAGGGAAAGGAAAACTGTTTTTT.

V gene TRBV15 combines with J gene TRBJ2-2; 8 nucleotides match TRBD1. Germline-derived CDR1 and CDR2 are LNHNV and YYDKDF (reference sequence). V trimming: 0 bases; J trimming: 0 bases; junction bases outside the gene matches: 3. The CDR3 consists of 17 residues. CDR3 DNA sequence: TGTGCCACCAGCAGAGACAGGGGGCCCTCGAACACCGGGGAGCTGTTTTTT. Its translation: CATSRDRGPSNTGELFF.

The J gene is TRBJ2-5, the V gene TRBV7-2; no clear D gene. CDR3 length: 14 amino acids. Germline CDR1 is SGHTA and CDR2 is FQGNSA. The germline V and J ends were trimmed by 1 base and 1 base, with 7 bases remaining between them. The CDR3 DNA reads TGTGCCAGCAGCTTAGGGCAGGCCCAAGAGACCCAGTACTTC. This encodes CASSLGQAQETQYF.

This chain joins TRBV9 and TRBJ2-7; D unresolved. Germline-derived CDR1 and CDR2 are SGDLS and YYNGEE. V was pared by 3 bases and J by 3 bases, with 10 bases between. This CDR3 is 13 amino acids long. The CDR3 region is CASSANSVYEQYF. CDR3 in DNA: TGTGCCAGCAGCGCCAATTCGGTCTACGAGCAGTACTTC.

To note about this clone: One end of the junction is discordant with germline, which a read error may explain. The chain joins TRBV7-9 to TRBJ1-2; possible D gene TRBD1, 6 bases. The CDR3 length is 11 residues. CDR1 and CDR2 (germline): SEHNR, FQNEAQ (reference sequence). The CDR3 region has the DNA TGTGCCAGCACCGGCGATGCGGGGGCCTTCTTC. Translation: CASTGDAGAFF.

This clone occurred a few times. The chain recombines TRBV28 with TRBJ2-7; 7 bases are shared with TRBD1. This CDR3 is 15 amino acids long. The V and J ends lost 10 bases and 1 base, in that order; junction bases with no gene match: 13. Germline V gene sequence: CDR1 MDHEN, CDR2 SYDVKM. The CDR3 here is CAILVRDRGSYEQYF. CDR3 bases: TGTGCCATCCTCGTTCGGGACAGAGGATCCTACGAGCAGTACTTC.

This clone has only a few counts. CDR3 DNA sequence: TGTGCCAGCAGCCCGACTAGCGGGGTCACAGATACGCAGTATTTT. Its protein product is CASSPTSGVTDTQYF. The chain links TRBV7-2 to TRBJ2-3, with 11 bases lining up with TRBD2. CDR3 length equals 15 residues. CDR1 is SGHTA, CDR2 FQGNSA, per germline. With 5 bases clipped from V and 2 bases from J, the junction kept 3 bases outside the gene matches.

This clone turned up a few times. The chain joins TRBV5-6 to TRBJ1-1; 10 positions match TRBD1. Unmatched junction bases numbered 3, after V lost 4 bases and J lost 3 bases. CDR3 length: 14 residues. Per the germline V gene, CDR1 is SGHDT and CDR2 is YYEEEE. The CDR3 DNA reads as TGTGCCAGCAGCGGGGGACAGGGGTACACTGAAGCTTTCTTT. It codes for CASSGGQGYTEAFF.